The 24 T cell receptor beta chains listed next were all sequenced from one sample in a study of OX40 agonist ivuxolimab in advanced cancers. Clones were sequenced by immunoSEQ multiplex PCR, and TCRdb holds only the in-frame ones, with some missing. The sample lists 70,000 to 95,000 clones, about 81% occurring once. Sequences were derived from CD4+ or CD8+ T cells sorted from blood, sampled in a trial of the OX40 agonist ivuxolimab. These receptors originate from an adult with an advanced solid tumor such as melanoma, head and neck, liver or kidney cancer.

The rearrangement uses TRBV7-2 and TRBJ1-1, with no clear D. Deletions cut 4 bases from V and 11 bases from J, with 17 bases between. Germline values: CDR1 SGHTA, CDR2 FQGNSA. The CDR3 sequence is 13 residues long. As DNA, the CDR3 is TGTGCCAGCAGCTCCGGTTATAGATCGGGGGCTTTCTTT. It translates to CASSSGYRSGAFF.

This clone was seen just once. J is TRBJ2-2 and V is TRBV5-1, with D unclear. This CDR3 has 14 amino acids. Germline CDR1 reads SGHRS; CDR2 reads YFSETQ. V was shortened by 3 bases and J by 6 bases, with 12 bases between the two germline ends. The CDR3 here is CASSSLTAAGELFF. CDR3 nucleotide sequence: TGCGCCAGCAGCTCGTTGACCGCGGCCGGGGAGCTGTTTTTT. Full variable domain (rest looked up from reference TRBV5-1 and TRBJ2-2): KAGVTQTPRYLIKTRGQQVTLSCSPISGHRSVSWYQQTPGQGLQFLFEYFSETQRNKGNFPGRFSGRQFSNSRSEMNVSTLELGDSALYLCASSSLTAAGELFFGEGSRLTVL.

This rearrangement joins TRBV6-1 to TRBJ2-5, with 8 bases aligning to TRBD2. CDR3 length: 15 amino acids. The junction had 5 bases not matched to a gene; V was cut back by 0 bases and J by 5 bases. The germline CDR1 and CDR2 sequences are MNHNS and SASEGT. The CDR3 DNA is TGTGCCAGCAGTGAAGCCAGCGGGAGTAGGGAGACCCAGTACTTC. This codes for CASSEASGSRETQYF.

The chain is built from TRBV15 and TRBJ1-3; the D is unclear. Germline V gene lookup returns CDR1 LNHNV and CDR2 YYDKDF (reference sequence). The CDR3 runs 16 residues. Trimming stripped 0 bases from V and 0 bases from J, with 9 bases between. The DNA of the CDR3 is TGTGCCACCAGCAGAGACAGCCTGAGCTCTGGAAACACCATATATTTT. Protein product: CATSRDSLSSGNTIYF.

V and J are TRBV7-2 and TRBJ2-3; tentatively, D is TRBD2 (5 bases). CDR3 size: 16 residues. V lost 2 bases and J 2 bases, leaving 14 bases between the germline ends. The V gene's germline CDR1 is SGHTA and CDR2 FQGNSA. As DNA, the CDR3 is TGTGCCAGCAGCTTAAGGCTAGCCTCCACCACAGATACGCAGTATTTT. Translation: CASSLRLASTTDTQYF.

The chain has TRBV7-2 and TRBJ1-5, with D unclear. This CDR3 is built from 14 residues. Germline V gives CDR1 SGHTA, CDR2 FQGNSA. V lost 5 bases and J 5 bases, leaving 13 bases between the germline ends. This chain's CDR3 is CASSPLDQDQPQHF. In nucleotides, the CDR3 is TGTGCCAGCAGCCCACTCGACCAGGATCAGCCCCAGCATTTT.

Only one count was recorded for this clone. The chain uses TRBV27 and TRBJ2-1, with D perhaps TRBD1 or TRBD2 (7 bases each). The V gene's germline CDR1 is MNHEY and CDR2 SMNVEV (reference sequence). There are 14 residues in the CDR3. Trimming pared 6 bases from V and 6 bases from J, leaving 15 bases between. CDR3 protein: CASSLTGEGNEQFF. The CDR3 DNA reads TGTGCCAGCAGCCTAACAGGGGAGGGCAATGAGCAGTTCTTC.

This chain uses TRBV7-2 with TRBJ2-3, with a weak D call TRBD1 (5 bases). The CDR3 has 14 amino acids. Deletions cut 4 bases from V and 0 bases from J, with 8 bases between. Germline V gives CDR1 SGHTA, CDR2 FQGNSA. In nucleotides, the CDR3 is TGTGCCAGCAGCTGGGGCCCAAGCACAGATACGCAGTATTTT. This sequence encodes CASSWGPSTDTQYF. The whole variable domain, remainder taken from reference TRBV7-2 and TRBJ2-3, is GAGVSQSPSNKVTEKGKDVELRCDPISGHTALYWYRQSLGQGLEFLIYFQGNSAPDKSGLPSDRFSAERTGGSVSTLTIQRTQQEDSAVYLCASSWGPSTDTQYFGPGTRLTVL.

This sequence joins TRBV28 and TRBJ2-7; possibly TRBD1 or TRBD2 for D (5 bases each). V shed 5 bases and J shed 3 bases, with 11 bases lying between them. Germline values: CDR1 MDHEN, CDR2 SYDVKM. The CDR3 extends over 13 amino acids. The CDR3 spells CASSGTGIYEQYV. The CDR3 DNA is TGTGCCAGCAGTGGGACGGGGATCTACGAGCAGTACGTC.

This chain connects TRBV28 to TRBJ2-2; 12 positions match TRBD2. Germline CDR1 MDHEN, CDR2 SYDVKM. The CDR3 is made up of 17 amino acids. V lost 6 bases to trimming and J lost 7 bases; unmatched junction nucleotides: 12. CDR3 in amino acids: CASRLLTSGSGGGELFF. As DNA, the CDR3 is TGTGCCAGCAGGCTCTTGACTAGCGGGAGTGGGGGCGGGGAGCTGTTTTTT. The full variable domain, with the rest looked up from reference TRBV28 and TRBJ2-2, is DVKVTQSSRYLVKRTGEKVFLECVQDMDHENMFWYRQDPGLGLRLIYFSYDVKMKEKGDIPEGYSVSREKKERFSLILESASTNQTSMYLCASRLLTSGSGGGELFFGEGSRLTVL.

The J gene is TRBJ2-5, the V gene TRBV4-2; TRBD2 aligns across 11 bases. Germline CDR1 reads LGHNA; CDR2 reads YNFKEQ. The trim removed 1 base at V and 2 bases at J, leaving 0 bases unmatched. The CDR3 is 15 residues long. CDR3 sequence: CASSQGLAGQETQYF. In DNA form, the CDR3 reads TGTGCCAGCAGCCAAGGACTAGCGGGGCAAGAGACCCAGTACTTC.

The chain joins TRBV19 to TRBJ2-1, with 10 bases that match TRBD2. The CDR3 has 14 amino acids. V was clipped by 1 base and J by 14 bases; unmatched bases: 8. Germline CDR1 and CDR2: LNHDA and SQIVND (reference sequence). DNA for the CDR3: TGTGCCAGTAGTATAGTCGCTAGCGGGGGTGGGGAGTTCTTC. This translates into CASSIVASGGGEFF. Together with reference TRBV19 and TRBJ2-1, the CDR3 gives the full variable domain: DGGITQSPKYLFRKEGQNVTLSCEQNLNHDAMYWYRQDPGQGLRLIYYSQIVNDFQKGDIAEGYSVSREKKESFPLTVTSAQKNPTAFYLCASSIVASGGGEFFGPGTRLTVL.

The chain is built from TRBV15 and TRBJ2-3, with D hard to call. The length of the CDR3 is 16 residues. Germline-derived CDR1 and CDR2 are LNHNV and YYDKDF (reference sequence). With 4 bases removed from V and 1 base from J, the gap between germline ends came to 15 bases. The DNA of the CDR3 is TGTGCCACCAGCACCCCCGGGCCCACGGGCACAGATACGCAGTATTTT. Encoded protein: CATSTPGPTGTDTQYF.

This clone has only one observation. The CDR3 loop is CASSYVLVDETQYF. DNA of the CDR3: TGTGCCAGCAGTTACGTTCTGGTAGACGAGACCCAGTACTTC. V and J are TRBV6-6 and TRBJ2-5; D call uncertain. There are 14 residues in the CDR3. Trimming cost V 2 bases and J 5 bases, with 12 bases left between them. Germline CDR1 is MNHNY and CDR2 is SVGAGI (reference sequence).

CDR3 in amino acids: CASSPGAWSNEQFF. The CDR3, as DNA: TGTGCCAGCAGTCCGGGGGCGTGGAGCAATGAGCAGTTCTTC. V and J are TRBV2 and TRBJ2-1, with D tentatively TRBD1 or TRBD2 (6 bases each). V shed 5 bases and J shed 6 bases, with 14 bases lying between them. Germline values: CDR1 SNHLY, CDR2 FYNNEI. The CDR3 covers 14 residues.

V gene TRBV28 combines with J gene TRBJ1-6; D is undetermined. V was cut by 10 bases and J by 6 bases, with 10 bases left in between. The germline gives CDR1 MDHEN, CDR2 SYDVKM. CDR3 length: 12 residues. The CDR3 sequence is CATSGPNSPLHF. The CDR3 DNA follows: TGTGCCACCTCGGGTCCTAATTCACCCCTCCACTTT.

CDR3 bases: TGTGCCAGCAGTCCAAGTCAGGGAAGCAATCAGCCCCAGCATTTT. It translates to CASSPSQGSNQPQHF. The rearrangement uses TRBV28 and TRBJ1-5; D may be TRBD1 (5 bases). The CDR3 has 15 residues. Per the germline V gene, CDR1 is MDHEN and CDR2 is SYDVKM. Between the trimmed V and J ends, which lost 5 bases and 1 base, there was a span of 12 bases.

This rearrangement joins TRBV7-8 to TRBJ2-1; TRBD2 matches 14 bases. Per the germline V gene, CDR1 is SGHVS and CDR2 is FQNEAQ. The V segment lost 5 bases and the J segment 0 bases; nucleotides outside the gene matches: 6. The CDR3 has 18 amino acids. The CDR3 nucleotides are TGTGCCAGCAGCCCTGGGACTAGCGGGGGAAGCTCCTACAATGAGCAGTTCTTC. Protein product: CASSPGTSGGSSYNEQFF.

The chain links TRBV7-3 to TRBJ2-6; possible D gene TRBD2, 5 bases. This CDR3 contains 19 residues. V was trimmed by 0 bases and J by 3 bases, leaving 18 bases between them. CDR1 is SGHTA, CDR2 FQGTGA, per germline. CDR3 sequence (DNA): TGTGCCAGCAGCTTAACGCCCCAACTTGGACTGGGTGGGGCCAACGTCCTGACTTTC. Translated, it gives CASSLTPQLGLGGANVLTF.

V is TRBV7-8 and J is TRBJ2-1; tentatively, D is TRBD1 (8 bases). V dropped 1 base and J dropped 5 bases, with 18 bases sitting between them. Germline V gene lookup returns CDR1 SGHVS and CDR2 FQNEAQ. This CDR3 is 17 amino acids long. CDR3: CASSLGQGTLADNEQFF. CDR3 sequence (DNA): TGTGCCAGCAGCTTAGGACAGGGGACCCTAGCGGACAATGAGCAGTTCTTC.

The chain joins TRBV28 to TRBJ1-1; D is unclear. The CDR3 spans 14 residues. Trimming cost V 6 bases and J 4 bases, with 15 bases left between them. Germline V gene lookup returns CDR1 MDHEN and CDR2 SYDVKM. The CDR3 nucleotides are TGTGCCAGCAGCCATGACGAGGTGGGCACTGAAGCTTTCTTT. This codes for CASSHDEVGTEAFF. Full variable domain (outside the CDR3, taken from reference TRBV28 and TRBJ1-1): DVKVTQSSRYLVKRTGEKVFLECVQDMDHENMFWYRQDPGLGLRLIYFSYDVKMKEKGDIPEGYSVSREKKERFSLILESASTNQTSMYLCASSHDEVGTEAFFGQGTRLTVV.

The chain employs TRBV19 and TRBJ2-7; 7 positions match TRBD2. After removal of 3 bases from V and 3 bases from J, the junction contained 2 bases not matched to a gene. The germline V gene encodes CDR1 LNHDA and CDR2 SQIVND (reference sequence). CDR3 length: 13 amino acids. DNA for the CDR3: TGTGCCAGTAGTATGGGGAGGGGCTACGAGCAGTACGTC. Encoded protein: CASSMGRGYEQYV.

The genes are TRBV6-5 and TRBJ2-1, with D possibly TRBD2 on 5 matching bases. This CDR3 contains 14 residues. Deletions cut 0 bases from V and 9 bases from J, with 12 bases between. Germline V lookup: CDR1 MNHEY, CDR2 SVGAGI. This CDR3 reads CASSYSENRGEQFF. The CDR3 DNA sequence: TGTGCCAGCAGTTACTCTGAGAATCGGGGTGAGCAGTTCTTC.

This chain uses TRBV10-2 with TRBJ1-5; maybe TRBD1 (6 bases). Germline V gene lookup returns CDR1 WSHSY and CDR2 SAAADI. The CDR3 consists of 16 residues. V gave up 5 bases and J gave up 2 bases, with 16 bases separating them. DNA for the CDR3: TGCGCCAGCAGTCCCCAGGACAGATCTGGCAATCAGCCCCAGCATTTT. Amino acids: CASSPQDRSGNQPQHF.